The 32 T cell receptor beta chains below come from one sample, sequenced in a study of cytomegalovirus exposure and HLA in healthy donors. The PCR had 60 Vbeta and 13 Jbeta primers. Assay used: immunoSEQ multiplex PCR; TCRdb lists only in-frame clones, some missing. There are some 140,000 clones in the sample; about four fifths occur only once, and about 4.5% lies in the top ten. The sample consisted of PBMCs. The receptors here all came from a man aged 25-45 years in good health.

This rearrangement joins TRBV5-1 to TRBJ2-1; TRBD2 agrees at 8 bases. This CDR3 is built from 18 residues. CDR1 SGHRS and CDR2 YFSETQ come from the germline V gene. V was pared by 1 base and J by 10 bases, with 19 bases of the junction left unmatched. The CDR3 DNA is TGCGCCAGCAGCTTGCGTCTCACTAGCGGCCAAACCCTCCAAGAGCAGTTCTTC. It translates to CASSLRLTSGQTLQEQFF.

The rearrangement uses TRBV6-1 and TRBJ1-5; D gene uncertain. In germline, CDR1 is MNHNS, CDR2 SASEGT. V lost 0 bases and J lost 0, with 9 bases in between. This CDR3 contains 16 residues. The CDR3 DNA is TGTGCCAGCAGTGAAGCGCTTGACAATAGCAATCAGCCCCAGCATTTT. This translates into CASSEALDNSNQPQHF.

This chain joins TRBV30 and TRBJ2-1; TRBD2 might be the D (5 bases). Germline assignment: CDR1 GTSNPN and CDR2 SVGIG (reference sequence). CDR3 size: 16 residues. Trimming cost V 3 bases and J 0 bases, with 15 bases left between them. CDR3 DNA sequence: TGTGCCTGGAGAGAGAGCGGTAGAGGCTCCTACAATGAGCAGTTCTTC. Protein sequence: CAWRESGRGSYNEQFF.

A note on this clone: The germline gene is not matched at one end of the junction; a read error may be the cause. The chain carries TRBV7-9 and TRBJ1-1; D gene ambiguous. The germline gives CDR1 SEHNR, CDR2 FQNEAQ (reference sequence). CDR3 size: 13 residues. The CDR3 sequence is CSSSFSQNTEAFF. Written as DNA, the CDR3 is TGTTCCAGCAGCTTTTCCCAGAACACTGAAGCTTTCTTT. Supplemented by reference TRBV7-9 and TRBJ1-1, the full variable domain reads DTGVSQNPRHKITKRGQNVTFRCDPISEHNRLYWYRQTLGQGPEFLTYFQNEAQLEKSRLLSDRFSAERPKGSFSTLEIQRTEQGDSAMYLCSSSFSQNTEAFFGQGTRLTVV.

V and J are TRBV27 and TRBJ2-5; no firm D call. The J call may be faulty, since TRBJ2-7 better matches the DNA end. CDR1 is MNHEY and CDR2 is SMNVEV in the germline V gene (reference sequence). This CDR3 contains 12 residues. The CDR3 is CATAVSSYEQYF. DNA for the CDR3: TGTGCCACCGCCGTTAGCAGCTACGAGCAGTACTTC.

V is TRBV11-3 and J is TRBJ1-1; 7 bases align to TRBD1. The CDR3 contains 19 residues. After removal of 2 bases from V and 0 bases from J, the junction contained 15 bases not matched to a gene. Looked up from germline, CDR1 is SGHNT and CDR2 is YENEEA. CDR3 protein: CASSLKDRVRWDMNTEAFF. In DNA form, the CDR3 reads TGTGCCAGCAGCTTAAAAGACAGGGTCCGGTGGGATATGAACACTGAAGCTTTCTTT.

This chain uses TRBV18 with TRBJ2-5, with a possible D match to TRBD2 (6 bases). The end of the DNA fits TRBJ2-7 better, so the J call may be wrong. The CDR3 is made up of 13 amino acids. The V gene's germline CDR1 is KGHSH and CDR2 LQKENI. The CDR3: CASSPVPAGEQYF. DNA of the CDR3: TGTGCCAGCTCACCGGTCCCAGCGGGCGAGCAGTACTTC.

V usage is TRBV9 and J usage is TRBJ2-2; D call uncertain. The CDR3 sequence is 14 residues long. The germline V gene has CDR1 SGDLS and CDR2 YYNGEE. V lost 0 bases, J lost 4 bases, and 7 bases lay in between. In DNA, the CDR3 is TGTGCCAGCAGCGTAGTGGCAACCACCGGGGAGCTGTTTTTT. Its protein product is CASSVVATTGELFF.

V is TRBV29-1 and J is TRBJ1-1; D might be TRBD1 (6 bases). The length of the CDR3 is 13 residues. Germline CDR1 is SQVTM and CDR2 is ANQGSEA. The germline V and J ends were trimmed by 6 bases and 2 bases, with 13 bases remaining between them. This CDR3 reads CSVTGQFNTEAFF. DNA for the CDR3: TGCAGCGTGACCGGACAGTTCAACACTGAAGCTTTCTTT.

This sequence joins TRBV4-1 and TRBJ2-7; D is possibly TRBD1 (5 bases). The CDR3 has 15 amino acids. Trimming removed 4 bases from V and 7 bases from J, with 20 bases in between. Germline CDR1 and CDR2: MGHRA and YSYEKL. The chain's CDR3 is CASSRQGNPPSEQYF. The CDR3 nucleotides are TGCGCCAGCAGCCGTCAGGGAAACCCCCCTTCGGAGCAGTACTTC.

In its sample, this clone was seen once. CDR3 protein: CASSGSSTSYEQYF. CDR3 bases: TGTGCCAGCAGTGGCTCCTCCACTAGCTACGAGCAGTACTTC. The chain employs TRBV2 and TRBJ2-7, with D maybe TRBD2 (5 bases). CDR3 length: 14 amino acids. CDR1 and CDR2 from the germline V gene are SNHLY and FYNNEI. Trimming took off 4 bases at V and 3 bases at J, with 13 bases between the two ends.

The CDR3 region has the DNA TGTGCCAGCAGTGAAGGGCTCTTAAGGGGCAATGAGCAGTTCTTC. Translating gives CASSEGLLRGNEQFF. This chain uses TRBV2 with TRBJ2-1, with a possible D match to TRBD1 (5 bases). V lost 1 base to trimming and J lost 6 bases, with 13 bases between them. Germline CDR1 reads SNHLY; CDR2 reads FYNNEI. CDR3 length equals 15 residues. Variable domain in full (rest from reference TRBV2 and TRBJ2-1): EPEVTQTPSHQVTQMGQEVILRCVPISNHLYFYWYRQILGQKVEFLVSFYNNEISEKSEIFDDQFSVERPDGSNFTLKIRSTKLEDSAMYFCASSEGLLRGNEQFFGPGTRLTVL.

The chain has TRBV21-1 and TRBJ1-1; the D call in the table, TRBD1, was not verified against the DNA. TRBV21-1 is labeled a pseudogene. The CDR3 spans 14 residues. In DNA form, the CDR3 reads TGTGCCAGCAGCACATGGACAGGGAACACTGAAGCTTTCTTT. Protein sequence: CASSTWTGNTEAFF.

The rearrangement uses TRBV6-5 and TRBJ1-6, with TRBD1 as a possible D gene (5 bases). Germline V gene lookup returns CDR1 MNHEY and CDR2 SVGAGI. The ends were cut back, 8 bases at V and 5 bases at J, with 13 bases in the middle. The CDR3 is made up of 14 amino acids. The CDR3 spells CASGGGRDNSPLHF. For the CDR3, the DNA is TGTGCCAGCGGGGGTGGGAGGGATAATTCACCCCTCCACTTT.

The CDR3 DNA is TGTGCCAGTTTTAGGACAGGGAGCTCCTACAATGAGCAGTTCTTC. It yields the protein CASFRTGSSYNEQFF. The J gene is TRBJ2-1, the V gene TRBV7-9, with 8 bases fitting TRBD1. Trimming cost V 9 bases and J 0 bases; bases outside gene matches: 7. CDR3 length: 15 amino acids. Per the germline V gene, CDR1 is SEHNR and CDR2 is FQNEAQ (reference sequence).

As for this clone: The identical CDR3 is also encoded by other nucleotide sequences in the sample. V is TRBV18 and J is TRBJ2-1; 8 bases agree with TRBD2. With 3 bases clipped from V and 0 bases from J, the junction kept 1 base outside the gene matches. Germline V gene data show CDR1 as KGHSH and CDR2 as LQKENI. CDR3 size: 15 residues. The CDR3 protein is CASSPAGGSYNEQFF. CDR3 nucleotide sequence: TGTGCCAGCTCACCCGCGGGGGGCTCCTACAATGAGCAGTTCTTC.

The chain couples TRBV13 to TRBJ2-3; a possible D gene is TRBD1 (6 bases). The germline gives CDR1 PRHDT, CDR2 FYEKMQ (reference sequence). CDR3 length: 16 residues. V lost 1 base and J lost 0, with 11 bases in between. CDR3 amino acids: CASSLVRGGSTDTQYF. In DNA, the CDR3 is TGTGCCAGCAGCTTAGTGAGAGGGGGAAGCACAGATACGCAGTATTTT.

V and J are TRBV18 and TRBJ1-1; no definite D call. The CDR3 is 16 amino acids. V shed 3 bases and J shed 1 base, with 15 bases lying between them. In germline, CDR1 is KGHSH, CDR2 LQKENI. In nucleotides, the CDR3 is TGTGCCAGCTCACCCCCAGGACTGGCAGCGAACACTGAAGCTTTCTTT. This sequence encodes CASSPPGLAANTEAFF.

The V gene is TRBV6-1, the J gene TRBJ2-7; TRBD1 agrees at 10 bases. From germline, CDR1 is MNHNS and CDR2 SASEGT. Trimming removed 4 bases from V and 6 bases from J; junction bases left unmatched: 6. This CDR3 has 14 amino acids. Here the CDR3 reads CASSGGQGRSEQYF. CDR3 DNA sequence: TGTGCCAGCAGTGGGGGACAGGGGAGGAGCGAGCAGTACTTC.

The V and J genes are TRBV28 and TRBJ2-7; 8 bases match TRBD2. Germline CDR1 and CDR2: MDHEN and SYDVKM. The CDR3 sequence is 15 residues long. J gave up 2 bases and V 4 bases, and 7 bases lay outside the gene matches. The CDR3 loop reads CASSSPTSATYEQYF. CDR3 sequence (DNA): TGTGCCAGCAGTTCCCCGACTAGCGCAACCTACGAGCAGTACTTC.

V gene TRBV9 combines with J gene TRBJ2-1; D may be TRBD2 (6 bases). Trimming took off 3 bases at V and 7 bases at J, with 17 bases between the two ends. The CDR3 loop spans 15 amino acids. Germline CDR1 SGDLS, CDR2 YYNGEE. CDR3 sequence (DNA): TGTGCCAGCAGCGCGACGGGAGTCACGGGGAATGAGCAGTTCTTC. Encoded protein: CASSATGVTGNEQFF. Full variable domain (outside the CDR3, taken from reference TRBV9 and TRBJ2-1): DSGVTQTPKHLITATGQRVTLRCSPRSGDLSVYWYQQSLDQGLQFLIQYYNGEERAKGNILERFSAQQFPDLHSELNLSSLELGDSALYFCASSATGVTGNEQFFGPGTRLTVL.

This chain links TRBV6-6 with TRBJ1-1; D not certain. This CDR3 is built from 14 residues. Trimming removed 5 bases from V and 0 bases from J, with 10 bases in between. The germline V gene encodes CDR1 MNHNY and CDR2 SVGAGI (reference sequence). The CDR3 is CASSTRGVNTEAFF. The CDR3 DNA is TGTGCCAGCAGTACCCGCGGGGTGAACACTGAAGCTTTCTTT.

The rearrangement uses TRBV28 and TRBJ2-2, with 8 positions matching TRBD2. CDR1 is MDHEN, CDR2 SYDVKM, per germline. Germline trimming cut 4 bases from V and 5 bases from J; bases unmatched to any gene: 3. This CDR3 comprises 14 residues. The DNA of the CDR3 is TGTGCCAGCAGTTCCAGCGGGAGAACCGGGGAGCTGTTTTTT. It translates to CASSSSGRTGELFF.

This clone was counted a few times. The chain uses TRBV7-2 and TRBJ2-5; possibly TRBD2 for D (5 bases). Trimming removed 3 bases at V and 1 base at J, with 15 bases between. Germline lookup yields CDR1 SGHTA and CDR2 FQGNSA. CDR3 length equals 16 residues. The CDR3 region has the DNA TGTGCCAGCAGCTTGAAGGCTAGCAGGATCCAAGAGACCCAGTACTTC. This encodes CASSLKASRIQETQYF.

V is TRBV18 and J is TRBJ1-5, with D possibly being TRBD1 (6 bases). The CDR3 totals 15 residues. V was cut by 3 bases and J by 4 bases, with 13 bases left in between. In germline, CDR1 is KGHSH, CDR2 LQKENI. CDR3 region: CASSPRGPENQPQHF. CDR3 nucleotide sequence: TGTGCCAGCTCACCCAGGGGTCCGGAAAATCAGCCCCAGCATTTT.

This clone is a singleton in its sample. The chain couples TRBV27 to TRBJ2-7, with D tentatively TRBD1 (6 bases). The V gene lost 8 bases and the J gene lost 1 base, with 15 bases spanning the gap. CDR1 MNHEY and CDR2 SMNVEV come from the germline V gene (reference sequence). The CDR3 extends over 14 amino acids. The CDR3 here is CASGLQGASYEQYF. For the CDR3, the DNA is TGTGCCAGCGGGTTACAGGGAGCATCCTACGAGCAGTACTTC.

There are a few counts of this clone. CDR3 residues: CASSVEAGNYEQYF. The CDR3 coding sequence is TGTGCCAGCAGTGTGGAAGCGGGCAACTACGAGCAGTACTTC. The V and J genes are TRBV25-1 and TRBJ2-7, with D possibly TRBD2 on 6 matching bases. Germline CDR1 is MGHDK and CDR2 is SYGVNS. The CDR3 runs 14 residues. Between the trimmed V and J ends, which lost 4 bases and 3 bases, there was a span of 13 bases.

V usage is TRBV5-4 and J usage is TRBJ2-3, with 7 bases matching TRBD2. With V trimmed by 4 bases and J by 6 bases, 14 bases remained unmatched. The CDR3 is 16 amino acids. Germline CDR1 and CDR2: SGHNT and YYREEE (reference sequence). The CDR3 coding sequence is TGTGCCAGCAGCGGGCTAGCGGATTCGAATGGGGATACGCAGTATTTT. Amino acids: CASSGLADSNGDTQYF.

This clone was picked up a small number of times. This likely comes from a read error, as the CDR3 has no conserved phenylalanine or tryptophan at its end. The DNA is omitted, as the CDR3 cannot be located on it reliably, and the CDR3 follows TCRdb's listing. The chain joins TRBV5-1 to TRBJ1-4; TRBD1, the D gene given by the table, was not confirmed from the DNA. The germline V gene has CDR1 SGHRS and CDR2 YFSETQ. Counting both end residues, the CDR3 totals 13 amino acids. The CDR3 sequence is CASSLAPGDRVIY.

This chain connects TRBV30 to TRBJ1-3, with unresolved D. Looked up from germline, CDR1 is GTSNPN and CDR2 is SVGIG (reference sequence). The ends were cut back, 4 bases at V and 7 bases at J, with 11 bases in the middle. The CDR3 is made up of 12 amino acids. This chain's CDR3 is CAWNLKRNTIYF. CDR3 sequence (DNA): TGTGCCTGGAACCTTAAGAGGAACACCATATATTTT.

The chain carries TRBV6-5 and TRBJ2-7, with D perhaps matching TRBD2 (6 bases). The germline V gene has CDR1 MNHEY and CDR2 SVGAGI. V gave up 6 bases and J gave up 2 bases, with 17 bases separating them. The CDR3 sequence is 15 residues long. Here the CDR3 reads CASRPRGGAPYEQYF. Here the CDR3 DNA reads TGTGCCAGCAGGCCTCGGGGCGGGGCCCCCTACGAGCAGTACTTC.

The V call is TRBV14, the J call TRBJ2-1; weak D call: TRBD2 (5 bases). The germline CDR1 and CDR2 sequences are SGHDN and FVKESK. V lost 4 bases and J lost 8, with 18 bases in between. CDR3 size: 15 residues. Here the CDR3 DNA reads TGTGCCAGCAGCCCTACGGGTGGGAGTCTCGATGAGCAGTTCTTC. It is translated as CASSPTGGSLDEQFF.